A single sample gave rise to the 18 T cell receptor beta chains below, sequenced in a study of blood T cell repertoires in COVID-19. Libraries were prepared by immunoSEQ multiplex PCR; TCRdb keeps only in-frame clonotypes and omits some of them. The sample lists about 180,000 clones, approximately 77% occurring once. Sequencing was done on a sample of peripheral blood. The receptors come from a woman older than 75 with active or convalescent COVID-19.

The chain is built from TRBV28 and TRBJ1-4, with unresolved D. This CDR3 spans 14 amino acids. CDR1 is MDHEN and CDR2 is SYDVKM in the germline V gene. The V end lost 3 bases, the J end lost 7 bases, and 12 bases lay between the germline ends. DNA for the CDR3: TGTGCCAGCAGTTTCCCCTCGTTAGCTGAAAAACTGTTTTTT. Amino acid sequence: CASSFPSLAEKLFF.

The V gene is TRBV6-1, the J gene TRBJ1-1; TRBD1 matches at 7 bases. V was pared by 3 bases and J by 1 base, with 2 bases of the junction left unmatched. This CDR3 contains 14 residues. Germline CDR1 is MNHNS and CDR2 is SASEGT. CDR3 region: CASSETGWNTEAFF. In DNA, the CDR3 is TGTGCCAGCAGTGAGACAGGGTGGAACACTGAAGCTTTCTTT.

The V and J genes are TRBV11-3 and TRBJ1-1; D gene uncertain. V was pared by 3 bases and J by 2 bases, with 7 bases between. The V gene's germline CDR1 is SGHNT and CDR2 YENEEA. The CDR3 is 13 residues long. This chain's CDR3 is CASSLGLNTEAFF. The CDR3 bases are TGTGCCAGCAGCTTGGGCCTTAACACTGAAGCTTTCTTT.

This CDR3 reads CASSSNSLNTEAFF. The DNA for the CDR3 is TGTGCCAGCAGCTCGAACAGCCTGAACACTGAAGCTTTCTTT. The chain carries TRBV7-9 and TRBJ1-1; no clear D gene. V lost 4 bases to trimming and J lost 0 bases, with 9 bases between them. Germline CDR1 reads SEHNR; CDR2 reads FQNEAQ (reference sequence). The CDR3 consists of 14 residues.

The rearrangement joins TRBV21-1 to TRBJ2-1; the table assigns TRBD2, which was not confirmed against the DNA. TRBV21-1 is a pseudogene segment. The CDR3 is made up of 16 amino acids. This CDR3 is CASSTKGLANSNEQFF. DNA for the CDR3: TGTGCCAGCAGCACGAAAGGACTAGCTAACTCCAATGAGCAGTTCTTC.

This CDR3 is CASSLRSRRSGNTIYF. As DNA, the CDR3 is TGTGCCAGCAGCTTGCGGAGTAGGCGCTCTGGAAACACCATATATTTT. The rearrangement links TRBV5-6 to TRBJ1-3; D is uncertain. Germline V gene data show CDR1 as SGHDT and CDR2 as YYEEEE. The V gene lost 1 base and the J gene lost 0 bases, with 11 bases spanning the gap. This CDR3 is built from 16 residues.

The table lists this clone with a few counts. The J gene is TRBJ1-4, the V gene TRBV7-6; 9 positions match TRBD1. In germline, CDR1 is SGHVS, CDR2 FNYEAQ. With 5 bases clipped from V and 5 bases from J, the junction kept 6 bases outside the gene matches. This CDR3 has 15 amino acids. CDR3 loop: CASSLLGQGNEKLFF. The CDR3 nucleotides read TGTGCCAGCAGCCTCTTGGGACAGGGAAATGAAAAACTGTTTTTT.

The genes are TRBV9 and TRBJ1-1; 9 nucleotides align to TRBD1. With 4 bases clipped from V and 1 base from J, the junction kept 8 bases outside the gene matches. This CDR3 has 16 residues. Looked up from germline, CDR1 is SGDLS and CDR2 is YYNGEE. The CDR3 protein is CASSPGTGIGNTEAFF. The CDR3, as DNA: TGTGCCAGCAGCCCGGGGACAGGGATAGGGAACACTGAAGCTTTCTTT.

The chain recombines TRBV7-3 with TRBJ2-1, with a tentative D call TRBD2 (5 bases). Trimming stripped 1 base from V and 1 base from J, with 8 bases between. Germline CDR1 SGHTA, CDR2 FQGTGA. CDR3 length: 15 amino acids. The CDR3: CASSLNSGSYNEQFF. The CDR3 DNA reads TGTGCCAGCAGCTTAAACAGCGGATCCTACAATGAGCAGTTCTTC.

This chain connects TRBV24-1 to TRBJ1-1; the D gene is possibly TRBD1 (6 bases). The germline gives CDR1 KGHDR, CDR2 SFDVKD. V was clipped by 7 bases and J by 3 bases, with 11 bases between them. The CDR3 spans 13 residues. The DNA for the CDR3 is TGTGCCACCAGGACGGACAGTTACACTGAAGCTTTCTTT. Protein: CATRTDSYTEAFF.

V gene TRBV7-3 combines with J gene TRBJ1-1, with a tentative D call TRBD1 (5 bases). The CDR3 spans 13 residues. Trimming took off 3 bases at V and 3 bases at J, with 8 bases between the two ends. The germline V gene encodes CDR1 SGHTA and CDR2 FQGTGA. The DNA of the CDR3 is TGTGCCAGCAGCTTGTCCAGGGACACTGAAGCTTTCTTT. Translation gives CASSLSRDTEAFF. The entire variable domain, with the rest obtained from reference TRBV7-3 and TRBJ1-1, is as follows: GAGVSQTPSNKVTEKGKYVELRCDPISGHTALYWYRQSLGQGPEFLIYFQGTGAADDSGLPNDRFFAVRPEGSVSTLKIQRTERGDSAVYLCASSLSRDTEAFFGQGTRLTVV.

The CDR3 DNA reads TGTGCCAGTAGTGTCAGGGGGGAGACCCAGTACTTC. Amino acid sequence: CASSVRGETQYF. The chain uses TRBV19 and TRBJ2-5, with 7 bases matching TRBD1. Germline V CDR1 and CDR2: LNHDA, SQIVND (reference sequence). This CDR3 comprises 12 residues. J lost 5 bases, V lost 5 bases, and 2 bases had no gene match.

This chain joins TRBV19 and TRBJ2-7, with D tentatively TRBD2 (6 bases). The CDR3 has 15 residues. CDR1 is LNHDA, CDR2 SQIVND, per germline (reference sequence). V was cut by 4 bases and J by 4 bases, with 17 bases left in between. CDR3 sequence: CASSNKAGMRYEQYF. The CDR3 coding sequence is TGTGCCAGTAGTAATAAGGCGGGAATGAGGTACGAGCAGTACTTC.

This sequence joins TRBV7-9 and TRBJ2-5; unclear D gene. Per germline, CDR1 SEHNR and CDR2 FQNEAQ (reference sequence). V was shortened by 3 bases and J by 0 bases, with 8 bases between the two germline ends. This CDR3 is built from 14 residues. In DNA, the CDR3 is TGTGCCAGCAGCTTGAAGACAAACCAAGAGACCCAGTACTTC. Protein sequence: CASSLKTNQETQYF.

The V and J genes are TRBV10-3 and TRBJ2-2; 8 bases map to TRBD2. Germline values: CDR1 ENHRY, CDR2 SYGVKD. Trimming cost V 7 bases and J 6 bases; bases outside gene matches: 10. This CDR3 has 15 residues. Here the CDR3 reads CAIKPGGFYAGELFF. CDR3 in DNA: TGTGCCATCAAACCGGGAGGGTTCTATGCCGGGGAGCTGTTTTTT.

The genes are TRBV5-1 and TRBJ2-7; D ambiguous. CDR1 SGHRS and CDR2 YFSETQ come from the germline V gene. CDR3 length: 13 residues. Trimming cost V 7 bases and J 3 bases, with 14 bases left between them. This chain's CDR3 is CASCDSFSYEQYF. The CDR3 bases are TGCGCCAGCTGCGACTCCTTCAGCTACGAGCAGTACTTC.

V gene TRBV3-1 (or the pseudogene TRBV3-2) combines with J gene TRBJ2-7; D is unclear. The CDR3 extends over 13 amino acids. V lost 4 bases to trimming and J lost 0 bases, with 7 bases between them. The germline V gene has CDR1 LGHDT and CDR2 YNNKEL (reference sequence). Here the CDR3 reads CASSPFPSYEQYF. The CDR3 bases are TGTGCCAGCAGCCCGTTCCCCTCCTACGAGCAGTACTTC.

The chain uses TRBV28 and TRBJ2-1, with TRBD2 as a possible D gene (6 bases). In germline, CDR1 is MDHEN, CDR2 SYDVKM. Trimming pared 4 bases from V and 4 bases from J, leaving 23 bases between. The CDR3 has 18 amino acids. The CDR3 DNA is TGTGCCAGCAGTTGGCCTTCCGGTACGGTAGCGGCATACAATGAGCAGTTCTTC. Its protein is CASSWPSGTVAAYNEQFF.